These 22 T cell receptor beta chains came from one sample sequenced in a study of T cells in tuberculosis. Time point here: new active TB diagnosis, blood taken before or within 7 days of starting treatment. Repertoires were generated with immunoSEQ multiplex PCR, while TCRdb's copy carries only in-frame clones and drops some. The sample holds around 30,000 clones, around 88% seen once. The material sequenced was PBMCs, taken at tuberculosis diagnosis. Every receptor here comes from an adult with tuberculosis.

The chain carries TRBV29-1 and TRBJ2-1, with D possibly matching TRBD1 (8 bases). The CDR3 is 15 amino acids. V lost 6 bases and J 7 bases, leaving 22 bases between the germline ends. Germline loops: CDR1 SQVTM, CDR2 ANQGSEA. The CDR3 nucleotides are TGCAGCGTCGGGGGAGGGCAGGGGGCACTAAATGAGCAGTTCTTC. It codes for CSVGGGQGALNEQFF.

The J gene is TRBJ1-2, the V gene TRBV6-1; 7 bases fit TRBD1. CDR1 is MNHNS and CDR2 is SASEGT in the germline V gene. CDR3 length: 18 amino acids. V lost 1 base and J lost 0; bases outside the gene matches: 11. CDR3: CASSEETGQPSPNYGYTF. The CDR3 region has the DNA TGTGCCAGCAGTGAAGAGACGGGACAGCCTAGCCCTAACTATGGCTACACCTTC.

The V gene is TRBV5-1, the J gene TRBJ2-7, with D possibly matching TRBD2 (5 bases). The germline V gene has CDR1 SGHRS and CDR2 YFSETQ. CDR3 length: 15 residues. The V end lost 0 bases, the J end lost 5 bases, and 15 bases lay between the germline ends. CDR3 residues: CASSLGTPQSDEQYF. In DNA, the CDR3 is TGCGCCAGCAGCTTGGGGACTCCCCAGTCGGACGAGCAGTACTTC.

In this sample, this clone turned up once. This rearrangement joins TRBV28 to TRBJ1-1, with 9 bases fitting TRBD1. The CDR3 totals 16 residues. CDR1 and CDR2 from the germline V gene are MDHEN and SYDVKM. V lost 3 bases to trimming and J lost 3 bases; unmatched junction nucleotides: 8. The CDR3 region has the DNA TGTGCCAGCAGTTTTCCCCGGACAGGGGTCTACACTGAAGCTTTCTTT. Protein: CASSFPRTGVYTEAFF.

The CDR3 reads CASSPRTGTSAYEQYF. The CDR3 bases are TGCGCCAGCAGTCCCCGGACAGGGACTTCCGCCTACGAGCAGTACTTC. The chain recombines TRBV23-1 with TRBJ2-7; 8 bases map to TRBD1. TRBV23-1 is known as an ORF, though its function is uncertain. The V segment lost 4 bases and the J segment 2 bases; nucleotides outside the gene matches: 10. CDR3 size: 16 residues.

This clone was recorded once. The J gene is TRBJ2-7, the V gene TRBV4-1; 7 bases map to TRBD1. V dropped 1 base and J dropped 3; count of bases not matched to a gene: 6. The CDR3 has 15 amino acids. The germline V gene encodes CDR1 MGHRA and CDR2 YSYEKL. The CDR3 bases are TGCGCCAGCAGCCAAGTCGAGGGACAGCACTACGAGCAGTACTTC. Translation gives CASSQVEGQHYEQYF.

The chain uses TRBV30 and TRBJ2-5; the D is unclear. CDR1 and CDR2 (germline): GTSNPN, SVGIG (reference sequence). The ends were cut back, 1 base at V and 3 bases at J, with 6 bases in the middle. The CDR3 consists of 12 residues. The CDR3 protein is CAWSGLEETQYF. CDR3 bases: TGTGCCTGGAGTGGACTGGAAGAGACCCAGTACTTC.

This clone was seen a handful of times. V and J are TRBV27 and TRBJ1-2; weak D call: TRBD1 (6 bases). Germline loops: CDR1 MNHEY, CDR2 SMNVEV (reference sequence). V gave up 5 bases and J gave up 8 bases, with 15 bases separating them. The CDR3 consists of 13 residues. The DNA of the CDR3 is TGTGCCAGCAGTCCCAGGGGAGATTTCGGCTACACCTTC. Translating it yields CASSPRGDFGYTF.

V is TRBV7-8 and J is TRBJ2-1; a possible D gene is TRBD2 (6 bases). Germline values: CDR1 SGHVS, CDR2 FQNEAQ. V shed 5 bases and J shed 7 bases, with 12 bases lying between them. This CDR3 has 13 amino acids. CDR3 residues: CASSPTRWNEQFF. The DNA for the CDR3 is TGTGCCAGCAGCCCGACTAGATGGAATGAGCAGTTCTTC.

V gene TRBV28 combines with J gene TRBJ2-7, with D maybe TRBD2 (6 bases). V gave up 7 bases and J gave up 2 bases, with 21 bases separating them. Germline V gene sequence: CDR1 MDHEN, CDR2 SYDVKM. The CDR3 extends over 16 amino acids. The CDR3 nucleotides are TGTGCCAGCACCTCAGCCCCGATGACGGGGGCCTACGAGCAGTACTTC. As protein: CASTSAPMTGAYEQYF.

The rearrangement uses TRBV10-1 and TRBJ2-1; TRBD2 aligns across 8 bases. Looked up from germline, CDR1 is WNHNN and CDR2 is SYGVQD (reference sequence). This CDR3 comprises 16 residues. The trim removed 2 bases at V and 4 bases at J, leaving 7 bases unmatched. CDR3 DNA sequence: TGCGCCAGCAGTGAGGGTAGCGGGACCCTTTACAATGAGCAGTTCTTC. This sequence encodes CASSEGSGTLYNEQFF.

J is TRBJ2-3 and V is TRBV2; 10 bases are shared with TRBD2. The CDR3 length is 15 residues. Germline values: CDR1 SNHLY, CDR2 FYNNEI. The V gene end was trimmed by 4 bases and the J gene end by 3 bases; junction bases not matched to a gene: 4. The CDR3, as DNA: TGTGCCAGCAGTGTTCAAGCGGGGGGGACAGATACGCAGTATTTT. Protein sequence: CASSVQAGGTDTQYF.

The V gene is TRBV7-3, the J gene TRBJ1-1, with no clear D. V was trimmed by 1 base and J by 1 base, leaving 13 bases between them. The CDR3 is 16 amino acids. CDR1 is SGHTA and CDR2 is FQGTGA in the germline V gene. CDR3 nucleotides: TGTGCCAGCAGCTTAAGGTCCCGGGAATCGAACACTGAAGCTTTCTTT. It encodes CASSLRSRESNTEAFF.

The table lists this clone with a few counts. The V and J genes are TRBV9 and TRBJ1-1, with D perhaps matching TRBD1 (6 bases). CDR3 length equals 14 residues. CDR1 and CDR2 (germline): SGDLS, YYNGEE. Trimming removed 0 bases from V and 5 bases from J, with 11 bases in between. DNA for the CDR3: TGTGCCAGCAGCGTAGGGACAGTCGGGACTGAAGCTTTCTTT. This translates into CASSVGTVGTEAFF.

This clone was seen only once. The V call is TRBV10-3, the J call TRBJ1-3, with 7 bases that match TRBD1. The CDR3 length is 17 residues. Germline V gives CDR1 ENHRY, CDR2 SYGVKD. V shed 3 bases, J shed 2 bases, and the junction held 10 bases outside the gene matches. The CDR3 region has the DNA TGTGCCATCAGTGAAGGGCGGACAGGCAACGCTGGAAACACCATATATTTT. Translated: CAISEGRTGNAGNTIYF.

Turning to this clone: One end of the junction fails to match germline, which may point to a read error. V gene TRBV11-3 combines with J gene TRBJ2-1; possible D gene TRBD2, 6 bases. The germline V gene encodes CDR1 SGHNT and CDR2 YENEEA. The CDR3 is 13 amino acids. Here the CDR3 reads CASSVERDNEQFF. The CDR3 bases are TGTGCCAGCAGCGTAGAGCGGGACAATGAGCAGTTCTTC.

The table lists this clone with a count of one. CDR3 sequence: CASSQSPGERGYTF. Here the CDR3 DNA reads TGCGCCAGCAGTCAATCCCCAGGGGAGAGGGGCTACACCTTC. J is TRBJ1-2 and V is TRBV23-1; maybe TRBD1 (6 bases). TRBV23-1 is identified as an open reading frame with a role that is uncertain. Trimming took 0 bases from V and 8 from J, leaving 13 bases between them. The CDR3 spans 14 residues.

This clone is a singleton in its sample. J is TRBJ1-5 and V is TRBV9; D unresolved. Per germline, CDR1 SGDLS and CDR2 YYNGEE. This CDR3 has 15 amino acids. Trimming removed 1 base from V and 6 bases from J, with 14 bases in between. The CDR3 coding sequence is TGTGCCAGCAGCGTAATGAGCGGTGAGGGTCAGCCCCAGCATTTT. It is translated as CASSVMSGEGQPQHF.

This clone has only one observation. The chain has TRBV10-3 and TRBJ2-7; 13 bases are shared with TRBD2. There are 23 residues in the CDR3. Germline values: CDR1 ENHRY, CDR2 SYGVKD. Unmatched junction bases numbered 25, after V lost 0 bases and J lost 5 bases. The CDR3 loop reads CAISESARGRGLAGEETADEQYF. The CDR3 DNA sequence: TGTGCCATCAGTGAGTCGGCCAGGGGGCGCGGACTAGCGGGAGAGGAAACTGCGGACGAGCAGTACTTC.

The chain is built from TRBV6-1 and TRBJ1-1, with 7 bases lining up with TRBD1. In germline, CDR1 is MNHNS, CDR2 SASEGT. V lost 5 bases, J lost 1 base, and 4 bases stayed unmatched. The CDR3 totals 14 residues. CDR3 in amino acids: CASSRQGSNTEAFF. The CDR3 DNA is TGTGCCAGCAGTAGACAGGGTTCGAACACTGAAGCTTTCTTT.

This chain uses TRBV10-3 with TRBJ2-7, with 10 bases identical to TRBD1. Losses at the gene ends were 2 bases for V and 5 bases for J; bases not matched to a gene: 3. Germline CDR1 and CDR2: ENHRY and SYGVKD. The CDR3 sequence is 14 residues long. CDR3 protein: CAISEPDRGNEQYF. CDR3 in DNA: TGTGCCATCAGTGAGCCGGACAGGGGGAACGAGCAGTACTTC.

The V and J genes are TRBV5-1 and TRBJ1-4; D call uncertain. Trimming removed 0 bases at V and 0 bases at J, with 12 bases between. Germline V gene sequence: CDR1 SGHRS, CDR2 YFSETQ. The CDR3 covers 17 residues. The CDR3 sequence: CASSLATEIATNEKLFF. The CDR3 coding sequence is TGCGCCAGCAGCTTGGCTACAGAAATTGCAACTAATGAAAAACTGTTTTTT.